Below are 14 T cell receptor beta chains sequenced from a single sample in a study of Tregs in tolerant kidney transplant recipients (dated by TCRdb to the late 2010s). Library prep was done by the immunoSEQ multiplex PCR assay. In its TCRdb copy, this immuneACCESS table keeps in-frame sequences only and misses some clones. Where compared with another copy, unresolved V genes explain less than half of these, and the others have no known cause. The sample contains approximately 15,000 clones, around 80% of them found a single time. Clones ranked in the top ten supply roughly 1.9% of the sample. The time point label here, explained by the study, means: blood sample drawn before combined kidney and bone marrow transplant. The sequencing here drew on Tregs from blood, taken before the transplant. The source of these receptors is a human donor who received a combined kidney and bone marrow transplant.

The chain uses TRBV6-1 and TRBJ2-5, with no clear D. Germline V gene lookup returns CDR1 MNHNS and CDR2 SASEGT. Between the trimmed V and J ends, which lost 10 bases and 5 bases, there was a span of 14 bases. The CDR3 totals 12 residues. CDR3 in amino acids: CATAARLETQYF. The CDR3 DNA follows: TGTGCCACCGCCGCTCGGTTGGAGACCCAGTACTTC.

The chain joins TRBV7-2 to TRBJ1-2; the D gene is possibly TRBD1 (5 bases). Germline CDR1 and CDR2: SGHTA and FQGNSA. The CDR3 extends over 12 amino acids. Deletions cut 6 bases from V and 5 bases from J, with 10 bases between. In DNA, the CDR3 is TGTGCCAGCAGTTGGGGGGAATATGGCTACACCTTC. It encodes CASSWGEYGYTF.

J is TRBJ2-1 and V is TRBV11-3, with 9 bases identical to TRBD2. Germline assignment: CDR1 SGHNT and CDR2 YENEEA. The CDR3 totals 15 residues. Germline trimming cut 5 bases from V and 4 bases from J; bases unmatched to any gene: 6. The CDR3 protein is CASSPRLAAYNEQFF. The CDR3 bases are TGTGCCAGCAGCCCCCGACTAGCGGCTTACAATGAGCAGTTCTTC.

This clone was counted only a few times. This chain connects TRBV7-8 to TRBJ2-5; maybe TRBD1 (5 bases). CDR3 size: 13 residues. In germline, CDR1 is SGHVS, CDR2 FQNEAQ. The V end lost 3 bases, the J end lost 4 bases, and 9 bases lay between the germline ends. The CDR3 spells CASSLAGLETQYF. DNA of the CDR3: TGTGCCAGCAGCTTGGCAGGGTTAGAGACCCAGTACTTC.

V and J are TRBV9 and TRBJ1-3, with 7 bases identical to TRBD1. CDR3 size: 17 residues. V was pared by 3 bases and J by 0 bases, with 9 bases of the junction left unmatched. CDR1 SGDLS and CDR2 YYNGEE come from the germline V gene. CDR3 sequence reads: CASSAEGATYSGNTIYF. CDR3 sequence (DNA): TGTGCCAGCAGCGCGGAGGGGGCAACTTACTCTGGAAACACCATATATTTT.

The chain joins TRBV20-1 to TRBJ2-7; no firm D call. V was shortened by 2 bases and J by 2 bases, with 4 bases between the two germline ends. The CDR3 length is 11 residues. The germline V gene encodes CDR1 DFQATT and CDR2 SNEGSKA (reference sequence). The CDR3 bases are TGCAGTGCTAGACCCGCCTACGAGCAGTACTTC. It yields the protein CSARPAYEQYF.

The V call is TRBV30, the J call TRBJ2-3; D ambiguous. Trimming pared 3 bases from V and 2 bases from J, leaving 6 bases between. The CDR3 length is 12 residues. Germline values: CDR1 GTSNPN, CDR2 SVGIG (reference sequence). The CDR3 bases are TGTGCCTGGAGCTCCCTCACAGATACGCAGTATTTT. Its translation: CAWSSLTDTQYF.

The chain links TRBV4-1 to TRBJ1-3; D unclear. The V gene's germline CDR1 is MGHRA and CDR2 YSYEKL. Trimming left V 1 base short and J 0 bases short, with 7 bases between. The CDR3 sequence is 15 residues long. CDR3 in amino acids: CASSQGSLSGNTIYF. The CDR3 DNA follows: TGCGCCAGCAGCCAAGGGAGCCTCTCTGGAAACACCATATATTTT.

The chain carries TRBV2 and TRBJ1-5, with D perhaps matching TRBD1 (6 bases). This CDR3 is built from 16 residues. Trimming took 8 bases from V and 4 from J, leaving 21 bases between them. The germline gives CDR1 SNHLY, CDR2 FYNNEI. Here the CDR3 DNA reads TGTGCCAGCGATGGGGCAACAGGGAGGGTGAATCAGCCCCAGCATTTT. It specifies CASDGATGRVNQPQHF.

The rearrangement links TRBV25-1 to TRBJ2-2, with D maybe TRBD2 (5 bases). The CDR3 runs to 15 residues. Germline V gene sequence: CDR1 MGHDK, CDR2 SYGVNS. V was clipped by 6 bases and J by 1 base, with 12 bases between them. This chain's CDR3 is CASRRLAVNTGELFF. The CDR3 DNA reads as TGTGCCAGCAGGCGCCTAGCAGTGAACACCGGGGAGCTGTTTTTT. Full variable domain (rest looked up from reference TRBV25-1 and TRBJ2-2): EADIYQTPRYLVIGTGKKITLECSQTMGHDKMYWYQQDPGMELHLIHYSYGVNSTEKGDLSSESTVSRIRTEHFPLTLESARPSHTSQYLCASRRLAVNTGELFFGEGSRLTVL.

This chain connects TRBV28 to TRBJ1-2; D uncertain. V gave up 4 bases and J gave up 5 bases, with 8 bases separating them. CDR1 MDHEN and CDR2 SYDVKM come from the germline V gene. This CDR3 region has 12 residues. Here the CDR3 reads CASSSSRYGYTF. The CDR3 nucleotides are TGTGCCAGCAGTTCCTCCCGGTATGGCTACACCTTC.

The chain uses TRBV27 and TRBJ2-4, with D tentatively TRBD1 (5 bases). Germline V gene data show CDR1 as MNHEY and CDR2 as SMNVEV (reference sequence). Between the trimmed V and J ends, which lost 5 bases and 6 bases, there was a span of 14 bases. The CDR3 is 14 amino acids. The CDR3 here is CASSTARVGNIQYF. CDR3 in DNA: TGTGCCAGCAGTACGGCCAGGGTAGGAAACATTCAGTACTTC.

This clone turned up a few times. The chain combines TRBV6-5 with TRBJ1-2, with a possible D match to TRBD1 (5 bases). Trimming cost V 7 bases and J 9 bases, with 18 bases left between them. Germline CDR1 MNHEY, CDR2 SVGAGI. The CDR3 consists of 13 residues. CDR3 loop: CASNGRRGKRYTF. DNA for the CDR3: TGTGCCAGCAACGGACGACGGGGGAAGCGCTACACCTTC.

The gene calls are TRBV10-2 and TRBJ1-1; no clear D gene. Per germline, CDR1 WSHSY and CDR2 SAAADI. CDR3 length: 14 residues. V lost 2 bases and J 4 bases, leaving 11 bases between the germline ends. DNA for the CDR3: TGCGCCAGCAGTGAGCAACGGGGTCTCACTGAAGCTTTCTTT. Its translation: CASSEQRGLTEAFF.